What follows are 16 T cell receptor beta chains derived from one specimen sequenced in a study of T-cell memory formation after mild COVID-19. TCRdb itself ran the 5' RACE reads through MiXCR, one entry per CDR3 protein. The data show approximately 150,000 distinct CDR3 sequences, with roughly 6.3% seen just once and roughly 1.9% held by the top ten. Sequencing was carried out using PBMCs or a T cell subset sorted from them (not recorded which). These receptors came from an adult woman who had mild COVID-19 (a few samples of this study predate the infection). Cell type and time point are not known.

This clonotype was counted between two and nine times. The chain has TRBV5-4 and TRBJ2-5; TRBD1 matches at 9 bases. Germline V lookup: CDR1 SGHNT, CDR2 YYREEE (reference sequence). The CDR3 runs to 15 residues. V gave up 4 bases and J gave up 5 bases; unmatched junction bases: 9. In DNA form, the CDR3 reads TGTGCCAGCAGCACCTTATACAGGGGGCGGGAGACCCAGTACTTC. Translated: CASSTLYRGRETQYF.

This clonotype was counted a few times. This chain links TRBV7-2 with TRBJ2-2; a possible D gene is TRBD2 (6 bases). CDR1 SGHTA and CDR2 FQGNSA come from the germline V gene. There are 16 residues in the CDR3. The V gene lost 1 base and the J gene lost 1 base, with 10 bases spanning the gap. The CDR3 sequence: CASSLVGGENTGELFF. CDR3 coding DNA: TGTGCCAGCAGCTTAGTTGGCGGGGAGAACACCGGGGAGCTGTTTTTT.

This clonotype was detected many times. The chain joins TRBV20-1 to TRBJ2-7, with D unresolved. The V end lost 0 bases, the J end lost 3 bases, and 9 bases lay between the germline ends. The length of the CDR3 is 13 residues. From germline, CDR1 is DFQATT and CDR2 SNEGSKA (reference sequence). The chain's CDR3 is CSARDRSIYEQYF. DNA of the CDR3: TGCAGTGCTAGAGACAGGAGCATCTACGAGCAGTACTTC.

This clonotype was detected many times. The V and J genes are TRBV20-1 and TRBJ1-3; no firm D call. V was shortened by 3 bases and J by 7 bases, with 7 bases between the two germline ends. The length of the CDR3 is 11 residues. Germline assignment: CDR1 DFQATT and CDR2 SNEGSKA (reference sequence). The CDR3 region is CSASRRNTIYF. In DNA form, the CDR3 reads TGCAGTGCTAGCCGGCGGAACACCATATATTTT.

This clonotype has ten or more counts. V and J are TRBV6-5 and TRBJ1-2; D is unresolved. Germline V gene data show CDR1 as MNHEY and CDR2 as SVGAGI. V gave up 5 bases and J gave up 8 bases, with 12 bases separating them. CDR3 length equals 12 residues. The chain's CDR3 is CASSTGREGYTF. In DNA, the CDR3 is TGTGCCAGCAGTACCGGGAGAGAGGGCTACACCTTC.

The DNA for the CDR3 is TGTGCCACCAGTGATCCGAATGGAGGGAACACTGAAGCTTTCTTT. Residues: CATSDPNGGNTEAFF. The V gene is TRBV24-1, the J gene TRBJ1-1; D is undetermined. With 3 bases removed from V and 1 base from J, the gap between germline ends came to 11 bases. The CDR3 is made up of 15 amino acids. The germline CDR1 and CDR2 sequences are KGHDR and SFDVKD.

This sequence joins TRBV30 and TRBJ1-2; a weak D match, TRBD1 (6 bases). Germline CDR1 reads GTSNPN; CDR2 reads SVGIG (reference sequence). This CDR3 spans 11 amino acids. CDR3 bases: TGTGCTCGAGGGGGGAACTATGGCTACACCTTC. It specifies CARGGNYGYTF.

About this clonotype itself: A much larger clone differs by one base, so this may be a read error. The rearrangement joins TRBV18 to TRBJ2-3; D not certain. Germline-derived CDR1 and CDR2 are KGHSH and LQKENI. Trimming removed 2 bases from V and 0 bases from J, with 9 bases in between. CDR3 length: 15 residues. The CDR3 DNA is TGTGCCAGCTCACCAAGTGCGGCAAGCACAGATACGCAGTATTTT. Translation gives CASSPSAASTDTQYF.

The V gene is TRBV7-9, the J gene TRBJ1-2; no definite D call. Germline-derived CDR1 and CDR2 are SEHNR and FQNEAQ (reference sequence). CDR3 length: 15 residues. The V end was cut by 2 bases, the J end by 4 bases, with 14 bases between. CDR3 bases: TGTGCCAGCAGCTTACCTGGAGTTCTTGGCTATGGCTACACCTTC. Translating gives CASSLPGVLGYGYTF.

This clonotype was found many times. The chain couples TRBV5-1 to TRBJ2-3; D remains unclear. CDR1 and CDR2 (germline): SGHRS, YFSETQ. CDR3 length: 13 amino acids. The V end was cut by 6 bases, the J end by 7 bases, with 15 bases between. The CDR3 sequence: CASTNGRQNTQYF. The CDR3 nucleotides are TGCGCCAGCACGAACGGCAGGCAAAATACGCAGTATTTT.

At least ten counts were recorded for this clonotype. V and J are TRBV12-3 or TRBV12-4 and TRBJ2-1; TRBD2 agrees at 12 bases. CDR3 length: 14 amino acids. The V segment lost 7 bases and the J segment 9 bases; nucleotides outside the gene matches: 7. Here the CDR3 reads CASNPSGRGVEQFF. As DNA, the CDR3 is TGTGCCAGCAACCCTAGCGGGAGGGGGGTTGAGCAGTTCTTC.

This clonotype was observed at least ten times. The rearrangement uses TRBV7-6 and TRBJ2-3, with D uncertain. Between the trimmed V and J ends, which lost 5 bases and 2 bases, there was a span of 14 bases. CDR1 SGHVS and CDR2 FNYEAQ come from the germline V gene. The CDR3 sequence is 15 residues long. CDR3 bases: TGTGCCAGCAGCCGGAGCACGGGTTTCACAGATACGCAGTATTTT. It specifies CASSRSTGFTDTQYF.

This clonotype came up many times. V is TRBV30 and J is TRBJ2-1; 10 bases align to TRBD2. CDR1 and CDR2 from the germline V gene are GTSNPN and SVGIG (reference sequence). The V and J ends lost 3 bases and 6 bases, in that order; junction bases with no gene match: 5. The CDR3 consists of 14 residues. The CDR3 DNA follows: TGTGCCTGGAGGTGGGGACTAGCGATCAATGAGCAGTTCTTC. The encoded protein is CAWRWGLAINEQFF.

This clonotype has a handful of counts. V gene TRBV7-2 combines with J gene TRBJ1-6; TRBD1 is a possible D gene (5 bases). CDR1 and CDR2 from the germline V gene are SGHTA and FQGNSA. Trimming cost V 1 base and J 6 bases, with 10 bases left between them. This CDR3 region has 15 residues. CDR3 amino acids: CASSLVGGSNSPLHF. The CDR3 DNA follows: TGTGCCAGCAGCTTAGTCGGGGGATCTAATTCACCCCTCCACTTT.

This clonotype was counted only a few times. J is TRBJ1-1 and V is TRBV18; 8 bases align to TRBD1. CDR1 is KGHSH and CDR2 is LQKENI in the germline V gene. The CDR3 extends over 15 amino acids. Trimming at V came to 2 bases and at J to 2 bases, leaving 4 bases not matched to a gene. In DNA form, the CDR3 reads TGTGCCAGCTCACCAAGGACAGGGTTCAACACTGAAGCTTTCTTT. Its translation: CASSPRTGFNTEAFF.

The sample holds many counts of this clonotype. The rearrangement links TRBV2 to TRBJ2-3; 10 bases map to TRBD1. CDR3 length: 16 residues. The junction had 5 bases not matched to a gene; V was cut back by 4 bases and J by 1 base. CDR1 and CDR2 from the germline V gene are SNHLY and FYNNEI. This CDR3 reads CASSADRGLGTDTQYF. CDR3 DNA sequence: TGTGCCAGCAGTGCCGACAGGGGGCTTGGCACAGATACGCAGTATTTT.